This T cell receptor beta chain was found in a study of beta chain features in type 1 diabetes. The wider study: Sorted cell examination encompassed roughly 98,000,000 cells across all samples. General study results and limits: PCR might favor shorter templates, but any such skew would affect patients and controls equally. All four CD4+ subsets of Type 1 diabetes patients contained TCRB CDR3s that were moderately but significantly shorter.

On average, the one heparinised blood draw given by each donor was approximately 100 mL. Purity exceeded 95% in all sorted populations. This clone came up a few times. Its specificity is not known. The germline gives CDR1 SGHTA, CDR2 FQGNSA. The J segment lost 3 bases and the V segment lost 5 bases, leaving 6 bases of the junction unmatched. This CDR3 is 14 amino acids long. Sequenced material consisted of expressed TCRB transcripts (all of the isolated RNA was reverse transcribed). Repertoires were generated with immunoSEQ multiplex PCR, while TCRdb's copy carries only in-frame clones and drops some. The sample lists approximately 14,000 clones; approximately 64% were seen once.

The clonotype was recovered from a young woman with type 1 diabetes. The chain couples TRBV7-2 to TRBJ1-1; 7 bases align to TRBD1. Sequencing input: stem cell memory CD4+ T cells from blood. CDR3: CASSVGQDDTEAFF. The CDR3, as DNA: TGTGCCAGCAGCGTTGGACAGGACGACACTGAAGCTTTCTTT.